The 5 T cell receptor delta chains below come from one sample, sequenced in a study of γδ T cells in repeated Plasmodium falciparum infection. Gammadelta T cells were flow-sorted from PBMC into Vgamma9/Vdelta2+ and Vdelta2-negative populations for bulk analysis. TCRdb re-processed the multiplex PCR reads using CATT. The repertoire consists of around 86,000 delta-chain clones, with 1.4% occurring once and the leading ten covering just under 9%. Specimen: gamma-delta T cells from blood. These receptors were collected from a pool of human donors (malaria-infected and uninfected, not separated).

In this sample, this clone turned up a few times. It is likely a read error: a sequence one base away is far more abundant. The same CDR3 can be traced to other DNA sequences in this sample. This chain joins TRDV1 and TRDJ1, with D maybe TRDD3 (6 bases). TCRdb lists no J gene, so it was determined here by aligning the DNA to germline. The CDR3 consists of 14 residues. CDR1 is TSWWSYY and CDR2 is QGS in the germline V gene. CDR3 bases: TGCGCTCTTGGGGTAGGAGGGATAACCGATAAACTCATCTTT. It is translated as CALGVGGITDKLIF.

This clone was seen repeatedly, ten times or more. The chain recombines TRDV1 with TRDJ1; 7 bases match TRDD3. Germline V gene sequence: CDR1 TSWWSYY, CDR2 QGS. The CDR3 totals 15 residues. The V segment lost 2 bases and the J segment 4 bases; nucleotides outside the gene matches: 7. CDR3 DNA sequence: TGTGCTCTTGGGGAATCTCTGGGGGTGTTCGATAAACTCATCTTT. This translates into CALGESLGVFDKLIF.

This clone was counted at least ten times. The V and J genes are TRDV2 and TRDJ1; TRDD3 matches at 9 bases. There are 14 residues in the CDR3. Trimming removed 3 bases from V and 10 bases from J; junction bases left unmatched: 11. Germline V gene data show CDR1 as GEAIGNYY and CDR2 as EKD. CDR3 DNA: TGTGCCTGTGACCGACTGGGGGACACCGCGGGACTCATCTTT. Translating it yields CACDRLGDTAGLIF.

This clone was seen a few times. The mismatch at residue 5 between this DNA's translation and the TCRdb protein of a much larger clone likely reflects a read error; the protein shown is translated from the DNA. The chain carries TRDV2 and TRDJ1, with 11 bases aligning to TRDD3. The J gene is not listed in TCRdb, so it was assigned here from a DNA match to germline. Germline CDR1 reads GEAIGNYY; CDR2 reads EKD. The junction had 23 bases not matched to a gene; V was cut back by 3 bases and J by 0 bases. The CDR3 has 22 residues. This chain's CDR3 is CACDGLPGDWGIKKTNTDKLIF. The CDR3 coding sequence is TGTGCCTGTGACGGCCTTCCTGGCGACTGGGGGATAAAGAAAACAAACACCGATAAACTCATCTTT.

In this sample, this clone turned up a few times. A read error is the likely source, as a far larger clone sits one nucleotide away. The sample holds other DNA sequences that translate to the same CDR3. The chain has TRDV2 and TRDJ1, with 10 bases lining up with TRDD3. The J gene was missing in TCRdb and was found by matching the end of the DNA to germline. This CDR3 is built from 16 residues. CDR1 is GEAIGNYY, CDR2 EKD, per germline. The V and J ends lost 6 bases and 5 bases, in that order; junction bases with no gene match: 14. CDR3 nucleotide sequence: TGTGCCTGTTTCGTACTGGGGGATGTCCCTGGTGATAAACTCATCTTT. Encoded protein: CACFVLGDVPGDKLIF.